This T cell receptor beta chain was observed in a study of long-term antiretroviral therapy in people with HIV. Looking at the study overall: The 2015 recommendation for immediate ART came about a decade after the earliest samples.

Overall study findings and caveats: Controls showed broader CDR3 length ranges than did the HIV repertoires.

No donor had fewer than one pre-ART PBMC sample or fewer than two post-ART PBMC samples. At survey level, the immunoSEQ assay was run in its v3.0 version. For every sample, sequencing targeted about 40,000-50,000 T-cell genomes. The assay was immunoSEQ multiplex PCR, and TCRdb's table has in-frame clones only and misses some. The table includes about 24,000 clones, about 87% detected once. Comments on this clone: What it binds is unknown.

This sequence was found in a man in his forties or fifties with HIV. Sequenced material: unsorted PBMCs, taken 1.8 years before starting antiretroviral therapy.

CDR3 coding DNA: TGCAGCGCCCGGTGGGGGGAGCTGTTTTTT. It codes for CSARWGELFF. The V gene is TRBV29-1, the J gene TRBJ2-2, with D uncertain. The CDR3 length is 10 residues. Germline loops: CDR1 SQVTM, CDR2 ANQGSEA. V gave up 7 bases and J gave up 8 bases, with 8 bases separating them.